The source of this T cell receptor (beta chain) is a study of T cell repertoires in cytomegalovirus infection. Study details: Both CMV infection and a matching HLA type were indicated by public TCR beta signatures. Study results and limitations: The cumulative frequency of public TCR beta families distinguished individuals who carried CMV together with the relevant HLA.

This clonotype has more than one count but fewer than ten. Its antigen is unknown. In TCRdb, the reads were re-called with MiXCR into one record per CDR3 protein. This sample carries about 440,000 distinct CDR3 sequences, about 33% of them seen once, and the ten largest clones take around 13%. This clonotype was obtained from a human donor in good health (CMV status not recorded). Some clones in this sample may be carry-over from other donors' samples. Sequenced sample: PBMCs.

This chain's CDR3 is CASSQDQEREQYF. As DNA, the CDR3 is TGCGCCAGCAGCCAAGATCAAGAGAGGGAGCAGTACTTC. The J gene is TRBJ2-7, the V gene TRBV4-3; D is unresolved. The CDR3 length is 13 residues. V was clipped by 0 bases and J by 7 bases, with 10 bases between them. In germline, CDR1 is LGHNA, CDR2 YSLEER.